A single sample is the source of the 31 T cell receptor beta chains below, sequenced in a study of shared clonotypes between healthy human individuals. This table comes from immunoSEQ multiplex PCR, and its TCRdb copy is limited to in-frame clones, with some not included. The table records 600,000 to 700,000 clones, 60% to 75% of them present only once. The sample was memory CD4+ T cells sorted from blood. As to subset: CD45RA-negative fraction. These receptors came from a woman aged 25 to 45 in good health.

The chain has TRBV18 and TRBJ2-7; either TRBD1 or TRBD2 may fit D (5 bases each). Germline V CDR1 and CDR2: KGHSH, LQKENI. V lost 8 bases and J 0 bases, leaving 11 bases between the germline ends. The CDR3 has 13 amino acids. The CDR3 bases are TGTGCCAGCCGGGGCCCATTCTCCTACGAGCAGTACTTC. Encoded protein: CASRGPFSYEQYF.

The chain has TRBV9 and TRBJ1-2; the D is unclear. Trimming stripped 3 bases from V and 5 bases from J, with 17 bases between. The germline V gene encodes CDR1 SGDLS and CDR2 YYNGEE. The CDR3 consists of 15 residues. CDR3 in amino acids: CASSAATGMGYGYTF. CDR3 nucleotides: TGTGCCAGCAGCGCAGCCACGGGCATGGGATATGGCTACACCTTC.

The chain uses TRBV6-5 and TRBJ2-7, with D unclear. In germline, CDR1 is MNHEY, CDR2 SVGAGI. Trimming stripped 0 bases from V and 4 bases from J, with 10 bases between. The CDR3 has 14 residues. The DNA for the CDR3 is TGTGCCAGCAGTTACTCGCGTCTGCAATACGAGCAGTACTTC. Protein sequence: CASSYSRLQYEQYF.

The chain recombines TRBV28 with TRBJ1-2, with D hard to call. The CDR3 spans 13 residues. In germline, CDR1 is MDHEN, CDR2 SYDVKM. Trimming removed 10 bases at V and 1 base at J, with 13 bases between. DNA of the CDR3: TGTGCCACTCCAAGCACCAATAACTATGGCTACACCTTC. Translating it yields CATPSTNNYGYTF.

V is TRBV7-9 and J is TRBJ2-2; D gene uncertain. Trimming left V 3 bases short and J 5 bases short, with 10 bases between. The germline gives CDR1 SEHNR, CDR2 FQNEAQ (reference sequence). The CDR3 is 14 residues long. DNA of the CDR3: TGTGCCAGCAGCTTCGAAACTGGAACCGGGGAGCTGTTTTTT. It translates to CASSFETGTGELFF.

The rearrangement uses TRBV14 and TRBJ2-3, with 8 bases aligning to TRBD1. Germline CDR1 SGHDN, CDR2 FVKESK. The CDR3 is 19 amino acids. J lost 2 bases, V lost 4 bases, and 17 bases had no gene match. The CDR3 nucleotides read TGTGCCAGCAGCCGAGGACAGGGTGAAGTTTATGGGCTCACAGATACGCAGTATTTT. This translates into CASSRGQGEVYGLTDTQYF. The variable domain in full, completed from reference TRBV14 and TRBJ2-3, reads EAGVTQFPSHSVIEKGQTVTLRCDPISGHDNLYWYRRVMGKEIKFLLHFVKESKQDESGMPNNRFLAERTGGTYSTLKVQPAELEDSGVYFCASSRGQGEVYGLTDTQYFGPGTRLTVL.

V is TRBV7-8 and J is TRBJ2-5, with TRBD2 matching 11 bases. Unmatched junction bases numbered 7, after V lost 4 bases and J lost 3 bases. This CDR3 has 16 amino acids. Germline V CDR1 and CDR2: SGHVS, FQNEAQ. CDR3 protein: CASSWGLADSEETQYF. The CDR3, as DNA: TGTGCCAGCAGCTGGGGACTAGCGGATTCGGAAGAGACCCAGTACTTC.

As regards this clone: This likely traces to a read error, being one base from a far larger clone. This same CDR3 is encoded by further DNA sequences in the sample. The chain combines TRBV25-1 with TRBJ2-3, with TRBD2 matching over 10 bases. The CDR3 spans 15 residues. The germline V gene encodes CDR1 MGHDK and CDR2 SYGVNS. With V trimmed by 4 bases and J by 0 bases, 1 base remained unmatched. The CDR3 sequence: CASSGTSGSTDTQYF. CDR3 nucleotide sequence: TGTGCCAGCAGTGGGACTAGCGGTAGCACAGATACGCAGTATTTT.

This chain uses TRBV21-1 with TRBJ1-3. TRBV21-1 is annotated as a pseudogene. This CDR3 is built from 12 residues. As DNA, the CDR3 is TGTGCCAGCGAAAGCTCTGGAAACACCATATATTTT. Its translation: CASESSGNTIYF.

CDR3 sequence (DNA): TGTGCCAGCAGAATGCAGGGGGCGGTTGAGCAGTACTTC. It codes for CASRMQGAVEQYF. The chain has TRBV28 and TRBJ2-7; 8 nucleotides align to TRBD1. The CDR3 contains 13 residues. The V and J ends lost 6 bases and 7 bases, in that order; junction bases with no gene match: 8. Germline V CDR1 and CDR2: MDHEN, SYDVKM.

This clone was counted only a few times. V gene TRBV7-9 combines with J gene TRBJ2-3; D is unclear. Trimming removed 3 bases from V and 6 bases from J, with 7 bases in between. The CDR3 contains 12 residues. CDR1 is SEHNR, CDR2 FQNEAQ, per germline (reference sequence). CDR3 sequence reads: CASSFLADTQYF. The CDR3 DNA reads TGTGCCAGCAGCTTTTTGGCGGATACGCAGTATTTT.

The chain is built from TRBV2 and TRBJ1-5; tentative D call: TRBD1 (5 bases). Trimming removed 4 bases at V and 0 bases at J, with 16 bases between. In germline, CDR1 is SNHLY, CDR2 FYNNEI. The CDR3 totals 17 residues. CDR3 protein: CASSAGSDPHSNQPQHF. CDR3 nucleotide sequence: TGTGCCAGCAGTGCAGGGTCCGACCCACATAGCAATCAGCCCCAGCATTTT.

The chain combines TRBV27 with TRBJ2-1; D remains unclear. CDR1 MNHEY and CDR2 SMNVEV come from the germline V gene (reference sequence). CDR3 length equals 13 residues. Trimming shortened V by 0 bases and J by 9 bases, and 9 bases separated the two germline ends. CDR3 residues: CASSLSLVGEQFF. In DNA form, the CDR3 reads TGTGCCAGCAGTTTATCGTTGGTGGGTGAGCAGTTCTTC.

The chain employs TRBV6-1 and TRBJ2-2, with 10 bases matching TRBD2. Germline CDR1 reads MNHNS; CDR2 reads SASEGT. Germline trimming cut 7 bases from V and 3 bases from J; bases unmatched to any gene: 2. CDR3 length: 14 amino acids. This CDR3 reads CASIGLADTGELFF. The CDR3 nucleotides are TGTGCCAGCATCGGACTAGCGGACACCGGGGAGCTGTTTTTT.

CDR3 bases: TGTGCCAGCTCACCGAACAGGGCTGGGGTCACCGGGGAGCTGTTTTTT. Translated, it gives CASSPNRAGVTGELFF. This sequence joins TRBV18 and TRBJ2-2, with D perhaps TRBD1 (6 bases). The V end was cut by 3 bases, the J end by 4 bases, with 15 bases between. The CDR3 length is 16 residues. In germline, CDR1 is KGHSH, CDR2 LQKENI.

The rearrangement links TRBV19 to TRBJ1-1; D is unclear. V lost 6 bases and J 4 bases, leaving 15 bases between the germline ends. This CDR3 has 14 amino acids. Germline V gives CDR1 LNHDA, CDR2 SQIVND (reference sequence). DNA for the CDR3: TGTGCCAGTAGGCCCGTCCGGGGAAGCACTGAAGCTTTCTTT. Amino acid sequence: CASRPVRGSTEAFF.

In its sample, this clone was seen a few times. The rearrangement links TRBV6-1 to TRBJ2-3; 8 nucleotides match TRBD1. J gave up 1 base and V 3 bases, and 6 bases lay outside the gene matches. The CDR3 contains 16 residues. Looked up from germline, CDR1 is MNHNS and CDR2 is SASEGT. The CDR3 nucleotides are TGTGCCAGCAGTGAGCCCCCGGGACAGGGCACAGATACGCAGTATTTT. It translates to CASSEPPGQGTDTQYF.

Comments on this clone: Additional DNA sequences in this sample encode the identical CDR3. This chain joins TRBV7-9 and TRBJ1-1; no firm D call. CDR1 and CDR2 from the germline V gene are SEHNR and FQNEAQ (reference sequence). V dropped 1 base and J dropped 7 bases, with 7 bases sitting between them. This CDR3 has 12 amino acids. CDR3 amino acids: CASSLDRLEAFF. CDR3 coding DNA: TGTGCCAGCAGCTTAGATCGGCTTGAAGCTTTCTTT.

The sample holds one count of this clone. This chain uses TRBV11-1 with TRBJ1-1; D remains ambiguous. Germline V gene sequence: CDR1 SGHAT, CDR2 FQDESV (reference sequence). The CDR3 covers 17 residues. V was shortened by 0 bases and J by 1 base, with 15 bases between the two germline ends. In nucleotides, the CDR3 is TGTGCCAGCAGCTTAGCCCGCTCCTCGACGGCGAACACTGAAGCTTTCTTT. Translation: CASSLARSSTANTEAFF.

The chain recombines TRBV10-3 with TRBJ2-5; TRBD1 is a possible D gene (7 bases). V was pared by 6 bases and J by 2 bases, with 16 bases between. The CDR3 covers 15 residues. Germline CDR1 reads ENHRY; CDR2 reads SYGVKD. The CDR3 loop reads CAISPNAGGQETQYF. The CDR3 nucleotides read TGTGCCATCAGCCCCAATGCAGGGGGGCAAGAGACCCAGTACTTC.

This clone was seen more than once but under ten times. V gene TRBV7-9 combines with J gene TRBJ2-3; 10 bases fit TRBD2. The trim removed 2 bases at V and 8 bases at J, leaving 13 bases unmatched. Germline V gives CDR1 SEHNR, CDR2 FQNEAQ (reference sequence). The CDR3 totals 17 residues. The CDR3 sequence: CASSLSSGLASSGTQYF. Here the CDR3 DNA reads TGTGCCAGCAGCTTAAGTTCGGGACTAGCGAGCTCTGGTACGCAGTATTTT.

This clone was seen only a few times. This CDR3 reads CASVGTANQPQHF. In DNA, the CDR3 is TGTGCCAGCGTAGGGACGGCGAATCAGCCCCAGCATTTT. The chain joins TRBV2 to TRBJ1-5; D might be TRBD1 (5 bases). The CDR3 is made up of 13 amino acids. The V end was cut by 8 bases, the J end by 4 bases, with 12 bases between. CDR1 is SNHLY, CDR2 FYNNEI, per germline.

As concerns this clone: This specimen includes other DNA sequences encoding the same CDR3. This chain joins TRBV19 and TRBJ1-5; 11 bases match TRBD1. The CDR3 totals 14 residues. The germline gives CDR1 LNHDA, CDR2 SQIVND (reference sequence). Unmatched junction bases numbered 3, after V lost 5 bases and J lost 6 bases. The CDR3 DNA is TGTGCCAGTAGTGGGACAGGGGGAGGTCAGCCCCAGCATTTT. Its translation: CASSGTGGGQPQHF.

V is TRBV27 and J is TRBJ2-3; maybe TRBD2 (6 bases). The CDR3 runs to 15 residues. Germline CDR1 is MNHEY and CDR2 is SMNVEV (reference sequence). Deletions cut 5 bases from V and 2 bases from J, with 14 bases between. The CDR3 loop is CASSRSGWDTDTQYF. Here the CDR3 DNA reads TGTGCCAGCAGTCGGAGCGGGTGGGACACAGATACGCAGTATTTT.

This chain connects TRBV19 to TRBJ2-1; 7 nucleotides agree with TRBD2. The CDR3 sequence is 15 residues long. After removal of 5 bases from V and 4 bases from J, the junction contained 8 bases not matched to a gene. CDR1 is LNHDA, CDR2 SQIVND, per germline (reference sequence). In nucleotides, the CDR3 is TGTGCCAGTAGTCCGCTAGCGGAAAGTTACAATGAGCAGTTCTTC. Translated, it gives CASSPLAESYNEQFF.

The V call is TRBV2, the J call TRBJ2-5, with 8 positions matching TRBD1. This CDR3 has 15 residues. J lost 5 bases, V lost 5 bases, and 10 bases had no gene match. CDR1 and CDR2 (germline): SNHLY, FYNNEI. CDR3 sequence reads: CASSRGQGDAETQYF. CDR3 nucleotides: TGTGCCAGCAGTCGTGGACAGGGAGATGCGGAGACCCAGTACTTC.

This chain joins TRBV28 and TRBJ1-1; weak D call: TRBD1 (5 bases). CDR1 and CDR2 from the germline V gene are MDHEN and SYDVKM. Trimming cost V 7 bases and J 4 bases, with 19 bases left between them. The CDR3 loop spans 15 amino acids. CDR3 coding DNA: TGTGCCAGCACCACGACATGGGGCGGGAGCACTGAAGCTTTCTTT. It encodes CASTTTWGGSTEAFF.

The CDR3 sequence: CASSLGYSQETQYF. The CDR3 coding sequence is TGTGCCAGCAGCTTAGGGTACAGTCAAGAGACCCAGTACTTC. The rearrangement links TRBV7-9 to TRBJ2-5; D unresolved. CDR1 SEHNR and CDR2 FQNEAQ come from the germline V gene (reference sequence). Trimming took 1 base from V and 2 from J, leaving 8 bases between them. The CDR3 runs 14 residues.

V usage is TRBV5-1 and J usage is TRBJ2-3; 13 bases align to TRBD2. This CDR3 is built from 19 residues. Germline lookup yields CDR1 SGHRS and CDR2 YFSETQ. V lost 3 bases, J lost 0 bases, and 10 bases stayed unmatched. CDR3 bases: TGCGCCAGCAGCTCCAGACTAGCGGGAGGACCTTCTAGCACAGATACGCAGTATTTT. Amino acid sequence: CASSSRLAGGPSSTDTQYF.

Comments on this clone: The sample carries other DNA sequences with the same CDR3. This chain uses TRBV6-1 with TRBJ1-5; 7 bases match TRBD1. The germline gives CDR1 MNHNS, CDR2 SASEGT. The CDR3 is 15 amino acids. The ends lost 2 bases at V and 5 bases at J; junction bases unmatched: 6. The CDR3 loop reads CASSERLQGDQPQHF. Here the CDR3 DNA reads TGTGCCAGCAGTGAAAGGTTGCAGGGGGATCAGCCCCAGCATTTT.

V usage is TRBV7-9 and J usage is TRBJ2-5, with D possibly being TRBD2 (6 bases). The CDR3 length is 15 residues. Germline loops: CDR1 SEHNR, CDR2 FQNEAQ (reference sequence). Trimming took off 1 base at V and 3 bases at J, with 12 bases between the two ends. CDR3 protein: CASSLVLARKETQYF. The CDR3 nucleotides are TGTGCCAGCAGCTTAGTTCTAGCGAGGAAAGAGACCCAGTACTTC.